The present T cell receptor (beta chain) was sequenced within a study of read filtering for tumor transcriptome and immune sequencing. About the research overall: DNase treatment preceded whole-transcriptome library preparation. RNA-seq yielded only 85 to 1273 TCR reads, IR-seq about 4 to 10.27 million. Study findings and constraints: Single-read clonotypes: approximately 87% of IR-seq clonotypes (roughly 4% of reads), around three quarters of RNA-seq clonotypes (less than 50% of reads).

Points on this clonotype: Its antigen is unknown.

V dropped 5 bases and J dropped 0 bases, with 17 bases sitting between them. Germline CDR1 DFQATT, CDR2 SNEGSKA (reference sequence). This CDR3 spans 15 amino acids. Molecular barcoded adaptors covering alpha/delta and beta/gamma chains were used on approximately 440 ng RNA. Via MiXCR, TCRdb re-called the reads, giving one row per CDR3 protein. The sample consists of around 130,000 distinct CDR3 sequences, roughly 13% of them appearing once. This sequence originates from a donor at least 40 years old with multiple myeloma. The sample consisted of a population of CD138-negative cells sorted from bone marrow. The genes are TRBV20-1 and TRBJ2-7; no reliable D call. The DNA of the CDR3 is TGCAGTGCTCCAATGACCCTGGATAGCTCCTACGAGCAGTACTTC. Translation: CSAPMTLDSSYEQYF.